Shown below are 7 T cell receptor beta chains from a single sample sequenced in a study of T cell responses to AZD1222 COVID-19 vaccine. Produced via immunoSEQ multiplex PCR; TCRdb's table is partial and in-frame only. Here the sample spans around 140,000 clones, approximately 89% being singletons. The sample consisted of peripheral blood, taken 28 days after the second AZD1222 dose. The receptors were gathered from an adult who received the AZD1222 COVID-19 vaccine.

The genes are TRBV7-3 and TRBJ2-7, with TRBD1 matching over 7 bases. Looked up from germline, CDR1 is SGHTA and CDR2 is FQGTGA. This CDR3 is built from 17 residues. Trimming cost V 0 bases and J 3 bases; bases outside gene matches: 11. As DNA, the CDR3 is TGTGCCAGCAGCTTAACATTTAGGGGGCCTCCTTTCTACGAGCAGTACTTC. Translation gives CASSLTFRGPPFYEQYF.

V gene TRBV6-5 combines with J gene TRBJ2-1; 9 bases align to TRBD1. CDR3 size: 14 residues. J gave up 8 bases and V 5 bases, and 7 bases lay outside the gene matches. Germline values: CDR1 MNHEY, CDR2 SVGAGI. The CDR3 region has the DNA TGTGCCAGCAGTCACAGGGGGCGTGGGGATGAGCAGTTCTTC. Its translation: CASSHRGRGDEQFF.

The chain joins TRBV27 to TRBJ2-1; TRBD2 matches 9 bases. The CDR3 runs 15 residues. Trimming removed 0 bases from V and 12 bases from J; junction bases left unmatched: 9. Germline V CDR1 and CDR2: MNHEY, SMNVEV (reference sequence). The CDR3 DNA reads as TGTGCCAGCAGTTTATCGCTAGCGGGACCGAACGTGCAGTTCTTC. This sequence encodes CASSLSLAGPNVQFF.

This rearrangement joins TRBV6-5 to TRBJ1-1, with 8 positions matching TRBD1. This CDR3 spans 15 amino acids. V gave up 4 bases and J gave up 10 bases; unmatched junction bases: 14. CDR1 and CDR2 (germline): MNHEY, SVGAGI. The CDR3 sequence is CASSSGTGLTLGAFF. In nucleotides, the CDR3 is TGTGCCAGCAGTTCCGGGACAGGCCTAACACTTGGAGCTTTCTTT.

The J gene is TRBJ1-1, the V gene TRBV6-2 or TRBV6-3, with 8 bases aligning to TRBD1. The CDR3 runs to 16 residues. Trimming at V came to 0 bases and at J to 4 bases, leaving 7 bases not matched to a gene. Germline V lookup: CDR1 MNHEY, CDR2 SVGEGT. The CDR3 region is CASSYSGRGQGTEAFF. The CDR3 nucleotides are TGTGCCAGCAGTTACTCGGGCAGGGGGCAGGGCACTGAAGCTTTCTTT.

The chain joins TRBV3-1 (or the pseudogene TRBV3-2) to TRBJ1-1; no definite D call. There are 14 residues in the CDR3. Germline V gene lookup returns CDR1 LGHDT and CDR2 YNNKEL (reference sequence). Trimming removed 0 bases from V and 0 bases from J, with 5 bases in between. In nucleotides, the CDR3 is TGTGCCAGCAGCCAAGAAGCGATGAACACTGAAGCTTTCTTT. Its translation: CASSQEAMNTEAFF.

This sequence joins TRBV6-5 and TRBJ1-6; a possible D gene is TRBD1 (5 bases). The CDR3 totals 14 residues. Germline-derived CDR1 and CDR2 are MNHEY and SVGAGI. V dropped 6 bases and J dropped 6 bases, with 12 bases sitting between them. The CDR3 loop is CASSIDRRNSPLHF. The CDR3 DNA sequence: TGTGCCAGCAGCATAGACAGACGTAATTCACCCCTCCACTTT.